Listed here are 15 T cell receptor beta chains from one sample, sequenced in a study of blood T cell repertoires in COVID-19. Clones were read by immunoSEQ multiplex PCR, and TCRdb kept only the in-frame ones, dropping some. This table holds a few hundred thousand clones, less than 90% found once. Specimen: PBMCs or T cells enriched from blood (not recorded which). The receptors were sampled from a woman aged 25-40 years who had recovered from COVID-19.

The chain combines TRBV7-9 with TRBJ1-1; D ambiguous. Germline assignment: CDR1 SEHNR and CDR2 FQNEAQ (reference sequence). The CDR3 loop spans 13 amino acids. V was cut by 4 bases and J by 1 base, with 7 bases left in between. Here the CDR3 DNA reads TGTGCCAGCAGCTCGGACTGGAACACTGAAGCTTTCTTT. Its translation: CASSSDWNTEAFF.

V and J are TRBV19 and TRBJ1-5; 7 bases agree with TRBD1. Germline trimming cut 5 bases from V and 7 bases from J; bases unmatched to any gene: 5. Germline V gene data show CDR1 as LNHDA and CDR2 as SQIVND (reference sequence). The CDR3 consists of 13 residues. The CDR3 DNA sequence: TGTGCCAGTAGTTCGACAGGGCCCCAGCCCCAGCATTTT. It encodes CASSSTGPQPQHF.

Of note for this clone: Other DNA sequences of this sample code for an identical CDR3. The rearrangement joins TRBV25-1 to TRBJ2-7; 9 bases are shared with TRBD1. Germline values: CDR1 MGHDK, CDR2 SYGVNS. The CDR3 runs 14 residues. Trimming cost V 3 bases and J 4 bases; bases outside gene matches: 4. CDR3 region: CASSETGGGYEQYF. The CDR3 bases are TGTGCCAGCAGTGAGACAGGGGGTGGATACGAGCAGTACTTC.

J is TRBJ1-2 and V is TRBV2, with 7 nucleotides matching TRBD1. The V and J ends lost 2 bases and 8 bases, in that order; junction bases with no gene match: 5. Germline loops: CDR1 SNHLY, CDR2 FYNNEI. The CDR3 covers 13 residues. Here the CDR3 DNA reads TGTGCCAGCAGTGAAAACAGGGGACACGGCTACACCTTC. It yields the protein CASSENRGHGYTF.

This chain uses TRBV25-1 with TRBJ2-2; 8 nucleotides line up with TRBD1. Per the germline V gene, CDR1 is MGHDK and CDR2 is SYGVNS. The trim removed 1 base at V and 2 bases at J, leaving 3 bases unmatched. The CDR3 length is 16 residues. CDR3 coding DNA: TGTGCCAGCAGTGAATTGGGGACAGGTAACACCGGGGAGCTGTTTTTT. Amino acid sequence: CASSELGTGNTGELFF.

The rearrangement links TRBV5-4 to TRBJ2-5; 9 bases align to TRBD1. The CDR3 length is 14 residues. V shed 4 bases and J 4 bases; nucleotides not matched to a gene: 5. Germline CDR1 is SGHNT and CDR2 is YYREEE (reference sequence). CDR3 residues: CASSVQGATETQYF. The CDR3 DNA reads TGTGCCAGCAGCGTACAGGGGGCTACAGAGACCCAGTACTTC.

This chain uses TRBV6-4 with TRBJ2-7; D call uncertain. Deletions cut 7 bases from V and 2 bases from J, with 18 bases between. CDR1 is MRHNA, CDR2 SNTAGT, per germline. The CDR3 contains 15 residues. CDR3 sequence: CASTPVTRYPYEQYF. The CDR3 nucleotides read TGTGCCAGCACCCCGGTCACCAGGTACCCCTACGAGCAGTACTTC.

The J gene is TRBJ2-7, the V gene TRBV5-4; no definite D call. The germline V gene encodes CDR1 SGHNT and CDR2 YYREEE (reference sequence). V lost 0 bases and J 0 bases, leaving 10 bases between the germline ends. There are 15 residues in the CDR3. CDR3 DNA: TGTGCCAGCAGCTTGGACCGCGTCCCCTCCTACGAGCAGTACTTC. Translating gives CASSLDRVPSYEQYF.

The chain uses TRBV10-3 and TRBJ2-3, with D uncertain. V was clipped by 4 bases and J by 0 bases, with 5 bases between them. Germline loops: CDR1 ENHRY, CDR2 SYGVKD. The length of the CDR3 is 13 residues. The CDR3 nucleotides are TGTGCCATCAGTGTGACTAGCACAGATACGCAGTATTTT. Its translation is CAISVTSTDTQYF.

This chain uses TRBV5-1 with TRBJ2-2; possibly TRBD2 for D (6 bases). CDR1 SGHRS and CDR2 YFSETQ come from the germline V gene. The CDR3 has 15 amino acids. The germline V and J ends were trimmed by 6 bases and 2 bases, with 14 bases remaining between them. CDR3 DNA: TGCGCCAGCAACCGAGGGACTTTTAACACCGGGGAGCTGTTTTTT. Protein: CASNRGTFNTGELFF.

This clone was detected once. The rearrangement links TRBV5-1 to TRBJ1-2; no definite D call. The CDR3 runs to 13 residues. Germline V gene sequence: CDR1 SGHRS, CDR2 YFSETQ. V was clipped by 1 base and J by 4 bases, with 8 bases between them. CDR3 nucleotide sequence: TGCGCCAGCAGCTTGCCCGGGGTCTATGGCTACACCTTC. Translation: CASSLPGVYGYTF.

V is TRBV10-3 and J is TRBJ1-3, with D possibly TRBD1 on 6 matching bases. V was clipped by 2 bases and J by 5 bases, with 10 bases between them. Germline CDR1 ENHRY, CDR2 SYGVKD. There are 14 residues in the CDR3. CDR3 amino acids: CAISENRARNTIYF. In DNA, the CDR3 is TGTGCCATCAGTGAGAACAGGGCTAGAAACACCATATATTTT.

The chain carries TRBV13 and TRBJ2-7; 9 nucleotides match TRBD1. The CDR3 runs to 14 residues. The V gene's germline CDR1 is PRHDT and CDR2 FYEKMQ (reference sequence). Trimming removed 8 bases from V and 5 bases from J; junction bases left unmatched: 10. The CDR3 region is CASLGTGKIHEQYF. In nucleotides, the CDR3 is TGTGCCAGCCTAGGGACAGGGAAAATCCACGAGCAGTACTTC.

J is TRBJ2-7 and V is TRBV7-2; D gene unclear. CDR1 and CDR2 from the germline V gene are SGHTA and FQGNSA. The V gene lost 0 bases and the J gene lost 4 bases, with 7 bases spanning the gap. This CDR3 has 13 amino acids. The CDR3 bases are TGTGCCAGCAGCTTAGCCTTGCGTTACGAGCAGTACTTC. It specifies CASSLALRYEQYF.

The chain links TRBV4-1 to TRBJ2-5, with 11 bases aligning to TRBD2. This CDR3 comprises 19 residues. J lost 3 bases, V lost 1 base, and 13 bases had no gene match. Germline-derived CDR1 and CDR2 are MGHRA and YSYEKL. The DNA of the CDR3 is TGCGCCAGCAGCCAAGCTCAGTTCCCCGGGACTAGCGGTAAAGAGACCCAGTACTTC. Protein: CASSQAQFPGTSGKETQYF.